A selection of T cell receptor beta chains follows, all from one sample in a study of PD-1 blockade in mismatch repair-deficient tumors. Assay: immunoSEQ multiplex PCR; the TCRdb copy retains only in-frame clones and omits some. The sample has approximately 80,000 clones, around 80% seen once. The input for sequencing was peripheral blood, taken 44 weeks after starting pembrolizumab. These TCRs come from an adult with mismatch repair-deficient cancer. Each CDR3 is given with its conserved first and last residue. A D gene is named only where the DNA matches it firmly. The listing skips clone size in some rows; elsewhere it reads once, few, many or a size class.

>TRBJ2-3|TRBV19|NA|TRBD2
CATLAGVGDTQYF
TGTGCCACCCTAGCGGGAGTCGGGGATACGCAGTATTTT
>TRBJ2-3|TRBV5-4|NA|NA
CASSPGTSTDTQYF
TGTGCCAGCAGCCCGGGGACGAGCACAGATACGCAGTATTTT
>TRBJ1-1|TRBV11-2|NA|NA
CASSPQQDTEAFF
TGTGCCAGCAGCCCCCAGCAGGACACTGAAGCTTTCTTT
>TRBJ1-1|TRBV10-3|NA|NA
CAIRQGGVDTEAFF
TGTGCCATCAGACAGGGAGGCGTGGACACTGAAGCTTTCTTT
>TRBJ1-4|TRBV6-1|NA|NA
CASMWGMVANEKLFF
TGTGCCAGCATGTGGGGGATGGTGGCTAATGAAAAACTGTTTTTT
>TRBJ1-4|TRBV19|NA|TRBD1
CASSGIGGTDEKLFF
TGTGCCAGTAGTGGAATAGGAGGGACAGATGAAAAACTGTTTTTT
>TRBJ1-3|TRBV18|once|NA
CASSPPTGNTIYF
TGTGCCAGCTCACCACCGACGGGGAACACCATATATTTT
>TRBJ1-4|TRBV29-1|NA|NA
CSVALGQRGEKLFF
TGCAGCGTCGCCCTCGGACAGCGGGGCGAAAAACTGTTTTTT
>TRBJ2-1|TRBV5-6|NA|TRBD2
CASSLGTSGSFNEQFF
TGTGCCAGCAGCCTCGGGACTAGCGGGAGTTTCAATGAGCAGTTCTTC
>TRBJ2-7|TRBV30|NA|TRBD2
CAWSVLAGDEQYF
TGTGCCTGGAGTGTCCTAGCGGGTGACGAGCAGTACTTC
>TRBJ2-5|TRBV7-7|NA|TRBD2
CASSLAGGNQETQYF
TGTGCTAGCAGCCTAGCGGGAGGGAACCAAGAGACCCAGTACTTC
>TRBJ2-5|TRBV5-1|NA|NA
CASSPAGGQETQYF
TGCGCCAGCAGCCCCGCCGGCGGTCAAGAGACCCAGTACTTC
>TRBJ1-5|TRBV11-2|few|NA
CASSLVRGYSNQPQHF
TGTGCCAGCAGCTTAGTACGGGGATATAGCAATCAGCCCCAGCATTTT
>TRBJ2-5|TRBV5-4|NA|TRBD1
CASSLVSGGGETQYF
TGTGCCAGCAGCTTGGTGTCAGGGGGCGGGGAGACCCAGTACTTC
>TRBJ2-5|TRBV5-8|NA|NA
CASSREQGQETQYF
TGTGCCAGCAGCAGGGAGCAGGGCCAAGAGACCCAGTACTTC
>TRBJ1-1|TRBV19|NA|NA
CASSGKGRGTEAFF
TGTGCCAGTAGTGGTAAGGGTCGGGGCACTGAAGCTTTCTTT
>TRBJ1-2|TRBV19|NA|TRBD1
CASRANAGGRHGYTF
TGTGCCAGTAGAGCAAATGCAGGGGGCCGACATGGCTACACCTTC
>TRBJ2-2|TRBV19|NA|TRBD2
CASRWTSGRPGTGELFF
TGTGCCAGTAGATGGACTAGCGGGAGACCGGGCACCGGGGAGCTGTTTTTT
>TRBJ2-4|TRBV4-1|NA|NA
CASSQVGRKNIQYF
TGCGCCAGCAGCCAAGTCGGGCGCAAAAACATTCAGTACTTC
>TRBJ1-2|TRBV6-1|few|NA
CASSEDGSGGYGYTF
TGTGCCAGCAGTGAAGACGGCAGCGGAGGGTATGGCTACACCTTC
>TRBJ1-2|TRBV7-8|NA|TRBD1
CASSYRTGGPSITGGYTF
TGTGCCAGCAGCTACCGGACAGGGGGCCCTTCTATCACTGGTGGCTACACCTTC
>TRBJ2-7|TRBV29-1|NA|TRBD1
CSVNYRGVGYEQYF
TGCAGCGTCAATTACAGGGGTGTAGGTTACGAGCAGTACTTC
>TRBJ2-7|TRBV5-6|NA|NA
CASSLGAYEQYF
TGTGCCAGCAGCTTAGGCGCCTACGAGCAGTACTTC
>TRBJ2-3|TRBV28|NA|NA
CASLSGLGTDTQYF
TGTGCCAGCCTTAGCGGCCTTGGTACAGATACGCAGTATTTT
>TRBJ2-7|TRBV11-2|NA|NA
CASSLELVDQEQYF
TGTGCCAGCAGCTTAGAGCTAGTTGATCAGGAGCAGTACTTC
>TRBJ2-7|TRBV18|once|NA
CASSPVQGREQYF
TGTGCCAGCTCACCGGTACAGGGTCGCGAGCAGTACTTC
>TRBJ1-1|TRBV4-1|NA|NA
CASSQARETEAFF
TGCGCCAGCAGCCAAGCCCGGGAAACTGAAGCTTTCTTT
>TRBJ1-5|TRBV7-9|few|TRBD1
CASIWGPGTGGLYQPQHF
TGTGCCAGCATTTGGGGCCCCGGGACAGGGGGTTTGTATCAGCCCCAGCATTTT
>TRBJ2-3|TRBV14|NA|TRBD2
CASSDLAGYADTQYF
TGTGCCAGCAGCGACTTAGCGGGATATGCAGATACGCAGTATTTT